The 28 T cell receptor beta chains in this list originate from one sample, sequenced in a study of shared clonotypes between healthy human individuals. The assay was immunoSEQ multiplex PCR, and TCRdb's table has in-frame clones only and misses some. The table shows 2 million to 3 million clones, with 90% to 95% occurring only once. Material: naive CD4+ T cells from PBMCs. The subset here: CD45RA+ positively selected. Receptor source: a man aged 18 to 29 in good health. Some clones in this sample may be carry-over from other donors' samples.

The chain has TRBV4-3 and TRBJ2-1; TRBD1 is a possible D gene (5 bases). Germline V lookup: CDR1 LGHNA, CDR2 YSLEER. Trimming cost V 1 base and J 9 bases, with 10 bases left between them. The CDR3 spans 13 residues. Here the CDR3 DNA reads TGCGCCAGCAGCCAAGGACAGTTTGCTGAGCAGTTCTTC. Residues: CASSQGQFAEQFF.

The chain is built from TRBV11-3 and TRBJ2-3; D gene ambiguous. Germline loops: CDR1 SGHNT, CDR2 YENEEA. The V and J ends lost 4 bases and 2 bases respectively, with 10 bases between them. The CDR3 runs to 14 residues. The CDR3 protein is CASSSGGPTDTQYF. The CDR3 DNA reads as TGTGCCAGCAGCTCTGGTGGCCCCACAGATACGCAGTATTTT.

The CDR3, as DNA: TGCGCCAGCAGACATCTTACTAGCGGGAGTGGGGAGACCCAGTACTTC. The encoded protein is CASRHLTSGSGETQYF. The chain combines TRBV4-1 with TRBJ2-5, with 11 bases that match TRBD2. Trimming removed 6 bases from V and 5 bases from J; junction bases left unmatched: 11. CDR3 length: 16 amino acids. The germline gives CDR1 MGHRA, CDR2 YSYEKL.

The CDR3 region has the DNA TGTGCCAGCAGCAGTCAGACAAACAGGGATGGTGAAGCTTTCTTT. This encodes CASSSQTNRDGEAFF. This sequence joins TRBV5-4 and TRBJ1-1; tentative D call: TRBD1 (6 bases). Germline loops: CDR1 SGHNT, CDR2 YYREEE (reference sequence). V was cut by 4 bases and J by 7 bases, with 20 bases left in between. The CDR3 is made up of 15 amino acids.

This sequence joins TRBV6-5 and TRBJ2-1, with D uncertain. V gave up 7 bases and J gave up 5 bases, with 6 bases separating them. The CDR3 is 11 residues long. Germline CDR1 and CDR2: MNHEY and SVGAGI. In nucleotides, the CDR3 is TGTGCCAGCACCTATCACAATGAGCAGTTCTTC. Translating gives CASTYHNEQFF.

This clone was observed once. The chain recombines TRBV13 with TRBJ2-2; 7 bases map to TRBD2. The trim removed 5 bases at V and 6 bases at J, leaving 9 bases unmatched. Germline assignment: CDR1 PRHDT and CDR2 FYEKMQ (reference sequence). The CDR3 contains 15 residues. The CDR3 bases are TGTGCCAGCAGCCCTCGACTAGCTGAGGCCGGGGAGCTGTTTTTT. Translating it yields CASSPRLAEAGELFF.

CDR3 DNA: TGCGCCAGCAGTGAGCTTAAGCGGGAATTCAATGAGCAGTTCTTC. Translating gives CASSELKREFNEQFF. This chain joins TRBV10-1 and TRBJ2-1; 7 bases align to TRBD2. The CDR3 loop spans 15 amino acids. V shed 2 bases, J shed 6 bases, and the junction held 7 bases outside the gene matches. From germline, CDR1 is WNHNN and CDR2 SYGVQD (reference sequence).

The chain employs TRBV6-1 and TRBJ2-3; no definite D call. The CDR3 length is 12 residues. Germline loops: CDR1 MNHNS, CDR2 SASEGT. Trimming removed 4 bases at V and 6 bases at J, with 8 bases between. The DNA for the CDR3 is TGTGCCAGCAGTGGACTTATGGATACGCAGTATTTT. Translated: CASSGLMDTQYF.

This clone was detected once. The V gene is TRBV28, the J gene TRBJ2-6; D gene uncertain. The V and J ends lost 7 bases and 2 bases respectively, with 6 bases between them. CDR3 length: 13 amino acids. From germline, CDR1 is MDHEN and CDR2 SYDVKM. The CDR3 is CASTLAGANVLTF. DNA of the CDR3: TGTGCCAGCACCCTGGCTGGGGCCAACGTCCTGACTTTC.

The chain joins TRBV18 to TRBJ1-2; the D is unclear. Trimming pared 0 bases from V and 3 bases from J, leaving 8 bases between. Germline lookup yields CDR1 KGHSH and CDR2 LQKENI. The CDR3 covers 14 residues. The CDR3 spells CASSPPGGDYGYTF. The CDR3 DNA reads TGTGCCAGCTCACCACCAGGCGGGGACTATGGCTACACCTTC.

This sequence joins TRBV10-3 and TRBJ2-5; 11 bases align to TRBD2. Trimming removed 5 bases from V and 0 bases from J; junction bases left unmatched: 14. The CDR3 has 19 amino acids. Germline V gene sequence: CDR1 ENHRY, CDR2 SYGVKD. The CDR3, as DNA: TGTGCCATCAGTACCGGGACTAGCGGCCTCTTTGTTTACCAAGAGACCCAGTACTTC. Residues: CAISTGTSGLFVYQETQYF.

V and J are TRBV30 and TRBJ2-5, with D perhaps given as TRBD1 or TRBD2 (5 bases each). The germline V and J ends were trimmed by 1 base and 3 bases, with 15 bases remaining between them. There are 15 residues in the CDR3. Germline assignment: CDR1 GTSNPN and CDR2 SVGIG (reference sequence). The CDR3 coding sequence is TGTGCCTGGAGTGCTTGGGGACGGTGGAAAGAGACCCAGTACTTC. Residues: CAWSAWGRWKETQYF.

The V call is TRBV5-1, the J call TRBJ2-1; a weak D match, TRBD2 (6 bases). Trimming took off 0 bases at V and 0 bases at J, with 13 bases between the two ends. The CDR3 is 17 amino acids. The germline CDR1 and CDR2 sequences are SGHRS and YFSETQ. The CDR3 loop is CASSLGQRASSYNEQFF. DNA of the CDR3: TGCGCCAGCAGCTTGGGCCAGCGGGCGAGCTCCTACAATGAGCAGTTCTTC.

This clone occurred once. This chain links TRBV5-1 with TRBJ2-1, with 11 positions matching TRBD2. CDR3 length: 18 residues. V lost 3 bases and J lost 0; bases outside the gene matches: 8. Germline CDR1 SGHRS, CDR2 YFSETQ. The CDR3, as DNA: TGCGCCAGCAGCTCCCATTCCGGGACTAGCGGCTCCTACAATGAGCAGTTCTTC. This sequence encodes CASSSHSGTSGSYNEQFF.

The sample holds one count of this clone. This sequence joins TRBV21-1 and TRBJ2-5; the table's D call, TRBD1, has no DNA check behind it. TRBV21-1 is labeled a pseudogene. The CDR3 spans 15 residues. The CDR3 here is CASSNPTGGVETQYF. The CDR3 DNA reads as TGTGCCAGCAGCAACCCGACAGGGGGTGTAGAGACCCAGTACTTC.

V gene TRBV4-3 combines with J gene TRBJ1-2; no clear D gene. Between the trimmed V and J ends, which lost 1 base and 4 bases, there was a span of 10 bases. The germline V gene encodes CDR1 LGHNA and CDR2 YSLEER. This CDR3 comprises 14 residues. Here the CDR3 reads CASSQAEGPYGYTF. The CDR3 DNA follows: TGCGCCAGCAGCCAAGCGGAGGGTCCCTATGGCTACACCTTC.

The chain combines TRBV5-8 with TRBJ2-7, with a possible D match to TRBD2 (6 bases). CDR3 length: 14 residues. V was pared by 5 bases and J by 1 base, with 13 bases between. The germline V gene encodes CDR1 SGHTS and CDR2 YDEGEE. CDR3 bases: TGTGCCAGCAGAAATAGGGCGGGATCCTACGAGCAGTACTTC. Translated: CASRNRAGSYEQYF.

DNA for the CDR3: TGTGCCAGCAGTTTATGGGGGCAGGGCGTGGAGACCCAGTACTTC. This encodes CASSLWGQGVETQYF. The gene calls are TRBV27 and TRBJ2-5; D possibly corresponds to TRBD1 (6 bases). CDR1 and CDR2 from the germline V gene are MNHEY and SMNVEV (reference sequence). The CDR3 consists of 15 residues. V dropped 1 base and J dropped 5 bases, with 14 bases sitting between them.

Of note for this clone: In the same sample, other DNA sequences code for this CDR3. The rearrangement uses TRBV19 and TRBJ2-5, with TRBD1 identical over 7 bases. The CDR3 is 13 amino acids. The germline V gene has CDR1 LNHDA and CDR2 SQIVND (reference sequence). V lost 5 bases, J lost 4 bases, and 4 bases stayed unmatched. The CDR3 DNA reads TGTGCCAGTAGTCAGAACAGGGGAGAGACCCAGTACTTC. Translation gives CASSQNRGETQYF.

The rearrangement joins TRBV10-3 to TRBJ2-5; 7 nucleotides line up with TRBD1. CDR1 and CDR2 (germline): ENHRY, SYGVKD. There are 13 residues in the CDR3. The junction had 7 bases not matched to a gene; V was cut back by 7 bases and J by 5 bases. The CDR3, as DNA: TGTGCCATCAACCAGGGGGAGTGGGAGACCCAGTACTTC. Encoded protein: CAINQGEWETQYF.

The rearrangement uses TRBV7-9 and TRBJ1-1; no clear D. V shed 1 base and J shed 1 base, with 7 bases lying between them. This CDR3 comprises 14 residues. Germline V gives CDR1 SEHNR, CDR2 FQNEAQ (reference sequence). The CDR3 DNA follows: TGTGCCAGCAGCTTAGGGGCCAGGAACACTGAAGCTTTCTTT. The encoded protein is CASSLGARNTEAFF. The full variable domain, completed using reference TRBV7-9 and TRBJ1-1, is DTGVSQNPRHKITKRGQNVTFRCDPISEHNRLYWYRQTLGQGPEFLTYFQNEAQLEKSRLLSDRFSAERPKGSFSTLEIQRTEQGDSAMYLCASSLGARNTEAFFGQGTRLTVV.

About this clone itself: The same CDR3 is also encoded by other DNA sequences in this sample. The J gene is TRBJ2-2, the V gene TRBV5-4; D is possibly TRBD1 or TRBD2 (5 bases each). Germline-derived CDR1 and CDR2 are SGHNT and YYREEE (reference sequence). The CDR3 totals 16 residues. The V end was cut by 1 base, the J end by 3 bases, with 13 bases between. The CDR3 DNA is TGTGCCAGCAGCTTGCCCGGGGAAGGGGACACCGGGGAGCTGTTTTTT. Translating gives CASSLPGEGDTGELFF.

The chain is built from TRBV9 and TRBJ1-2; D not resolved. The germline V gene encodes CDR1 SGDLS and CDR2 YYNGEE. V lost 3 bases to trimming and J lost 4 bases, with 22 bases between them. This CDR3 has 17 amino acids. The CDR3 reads CASSANIRTANLYGYTF. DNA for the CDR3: TGTGCCAGCAGCGCAAACATTAGGACCGCCAACCTCTATGGCTACACCTTC.

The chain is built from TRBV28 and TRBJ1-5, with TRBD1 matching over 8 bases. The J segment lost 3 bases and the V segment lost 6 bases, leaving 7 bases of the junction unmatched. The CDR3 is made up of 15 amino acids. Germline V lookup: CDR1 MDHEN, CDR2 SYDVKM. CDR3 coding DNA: TGTGCCAGCAGGGGACAGGCGGGTTACAATCAGCCCCAGCATTTT. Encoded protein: CASRGQAGYNQPQHF.

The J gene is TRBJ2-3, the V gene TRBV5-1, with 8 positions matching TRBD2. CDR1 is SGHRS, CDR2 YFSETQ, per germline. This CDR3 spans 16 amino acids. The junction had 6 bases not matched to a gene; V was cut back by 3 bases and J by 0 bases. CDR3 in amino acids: CASSSGGGSSTDTQYF. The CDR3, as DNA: TGCGCCAGCAGCTCCGGGGGGGGCTCAAGCACAGATACGCAGTATTTT.

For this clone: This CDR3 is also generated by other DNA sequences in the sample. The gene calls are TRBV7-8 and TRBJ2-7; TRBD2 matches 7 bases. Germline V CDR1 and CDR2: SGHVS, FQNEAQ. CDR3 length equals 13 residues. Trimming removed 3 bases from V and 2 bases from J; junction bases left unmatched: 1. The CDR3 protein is CASSFRGAYEQYF. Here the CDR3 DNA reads TGTGCCAGCAGCTTCCGGGGGGCCTACGAGCAGTACTTC.

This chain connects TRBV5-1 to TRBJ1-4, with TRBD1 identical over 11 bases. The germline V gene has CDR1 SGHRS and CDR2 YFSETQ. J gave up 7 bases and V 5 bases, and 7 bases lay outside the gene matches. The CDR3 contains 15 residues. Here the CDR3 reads CASSRTGGGGEKLFF. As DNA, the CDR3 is TGCGCCAGCAGTCGGACAGGGGGCGGCGGTGAAAAACTGTTTTTT.

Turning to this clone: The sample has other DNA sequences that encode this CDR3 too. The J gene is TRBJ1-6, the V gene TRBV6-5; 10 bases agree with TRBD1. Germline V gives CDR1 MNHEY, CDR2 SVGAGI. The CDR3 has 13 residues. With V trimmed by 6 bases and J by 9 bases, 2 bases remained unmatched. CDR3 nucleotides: TGTGCCAGCAGCCGGGACAGGGGTTCACCCCTCCACTTT. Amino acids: CASSRDRGSPLHF.